This TCR beta chain was captured by sequencing in a study of blood T cells in healthy people across ages. Whole-study results and caveats: As age increased, TCR beta diversity per million T cells fell in a roughly linear fashion.

Each donor's blood draw was 8.5 to 10 milliliters of peripheral blood. PBMCs numbering at least 6 million were isolated per sample. A remark on this clonotype: Its antigen is unidentified.

Primed by a sample-barcoded 5' primer and a J-beta primer mix, a second PCR proceeded for about 7 to 11 cycles. A single record per CDR3 protein comes from TCRdb applying MiXCR to the 5' RACE reads. The repertoire consists of approximately 1.5 million distinct CDR3 sequences, with roughly 32% occurring once and the leading ten covering around 11%. Sequencing was done on a sample of blood. The clonotype originates from a woman aged 25 to 39 in good health.

CDR3 sequence (DNA): TGCGCCAGCAGCCAATCGATAGGGACAGCTGAAGCTTTCTTT. It yields the protein CASSQSIGTAEAFF. The J gene is TRBJ1-1, the V gene TRBV4-1; TRBD1 agrees at 7 bases. The germline gives CDR1 MGHRA, CDR2 YSYEKL. This CDR3 spans 14 amino acids. With 2 bases clipped from V and 6 bases from J, the junction kept 6 bases outside the gene matches.